Listed below are T cell receptor beta chains from one sample, sequenced in a study of blood T cell repertoires in COVID-19. TCRdb's copy holds only in-frame clones and misses some; the assay was immunoSEQ multiplex PCR. The repertoire includes 56,000 or so clones, about 91% of them detected once, and around 40% sits in the top ten. Sequences were obtained from peripheral blood. Every receptor here comes from a woman aged 55-70 years with COVID-19, enrolled during active disease. Each CDR3 is given with its conserved first and last residue. D genes are given only for firm matches. A clone size is listed for some rows: how often the clone was seen (once, few, many), or a class if it is expanded.

TGTGCCAGCAGCCCCACAACTAATGAAAAACTGTTTTTT | CASSPTTNEKLFF | TRBV6-2/TRBV6-3 | NA | TRBJ1-4 | NA
TGTGCCAGCAGCCTTAGCTTCGAGCAGTACTTC | CASSLSFEQYF | TRBV3-1/TRBV3-2 | NA | TRBJ2-7 | NA
TGTGCCAGCAGCCCCTTATCCTACAATGAGCAGTTCTTC | CASSPLSYNEQFF | TRBV5-5 | NA | TRBJ2-1 | NA
TGTGCCAGCAGTTCACCCACCAGGCCGACTTTCTTT | CASSSPTRPTFF | TRBV28 | NA | TRBJ1-1 | NA
TGTGCCATCAGTGAAAGGACAGAAAACACTGAAGCTTTCTTT | CAISERTENTEAFF | TRBV10-3 | NA | TRBJ1-1 | NA
TGTGCCAGCAGCCTCCCGGGACAGGGTATGACCGGGGAGCTGTTTTTT | CASSLPGQGMTGELFF | TRBV11-3 | TRBD1 | TRBJ2-2 | NA
TGTGCCAGCAGTCCCGCCGGTCGAGGGAATTCACCCCTCCACTTT | CASSPAGRGNSPLHF | TRBV28 | NA | TRBJ1-6 | NA
TGTGCCAGCAGCCAAGATCTGAGCGGGAGGGGCGATGAGCAGTTCTTC | CASSQDLSGRGDEQFF | TRBV3-1/TRBV3-2 | TRBD2 | TRBJ2-1 | NA
TGTGCCAGCAGTCCTCCGGGACTAGCGGGCTCCTACGAGCAGTACTTC | CASSPPGLAGSYEQYF | TRBV27 | TRBD2 | TRBJ2-7 | NA
TGTGCCAGCAGCCCGAAACCGCTCTGGGGGCGGAACACTGAAGCTTTCTTT | CASSPKPLWGRNTEAFF | TRBV14 | NA | TRBJ1-1 | once
TGTGCCAGCAGCTTAGTCGGGACATCCTGGTCACCCCTCCACTTT | CASSLVGTSWSPLHF | TRBV7-6 | NA | TRBJ1-6 | NA
TGCAGCGTTGAAGGGACTAGCGGGCCCTACGAGCAGTACTTC | CSVEGTSGPYEQYF | TRBV29-1 | TRBD2 | TRBJ2-7 | NA
TGTGCCAGCAGGTTCCGGGGCACTGAAGCTTTCTTT | CASRFRGTEAFF | TRBV12-3/TRBV12-4 | NA | TRBJ1-1 | NA
TGCGCCAGCAGCGCCACAGGGGTTGCTAATGAAAAACTGTTTTTT | CASSATGVANEKLFF | TRBV5-1 | TRBD1 | TRBJ1-4 | NA
TGTGCCAGCAGTTACCGCGGGGGATCCGGGGAGCTGTTTTTT | CASSYRGGSGELFF | TRBV6-5 | TRBD2 | TRBJ2-2 | NA